Sequencing of this TCR beta chain was carried out in a study of shared clonotypes between healthy human individuals. Study background: CD4 naive and memory got three plates each, CD8 naive two, CD8 memory one.

For each subset, genomic DNA was distributed in equal portions over several immunoSEQ plates. Measured with immunoSEQ multiplex PCR; TCRdb has only the in-frame clones, and not every one. The table records about 1.1 million clones, 70% to 80% of them present only once. Study findings and constraints: Only blood samples were collected, and tissue repertoires likely differ.

On this clone: Antigen specificity is unknown. One end of the junction is discordant with germline, which a read error may explain.

Per germline, CDR1 SGHTA and CDR2 FQGNSA. This CDR3 contains 15 residues. This receptor was identified in a man between 18 and 29 years old in good health. Some clones in this sample may be carry-over from other donors' samples. The chain combines TRBV7-2 with TRBJ2-7; 8 bases line up with TRBD1. What was sequenced was memory CD4+ T cells from PBMCs. Specified subset: CD45RA-negative fraction. As DNA, the CDR3 is TGTGCCAGCAGCCCAGGACAGGGCCGTCCCTACGGGCAGTACTTC. Translated, it gives CASSPGQGRPYGQYF.